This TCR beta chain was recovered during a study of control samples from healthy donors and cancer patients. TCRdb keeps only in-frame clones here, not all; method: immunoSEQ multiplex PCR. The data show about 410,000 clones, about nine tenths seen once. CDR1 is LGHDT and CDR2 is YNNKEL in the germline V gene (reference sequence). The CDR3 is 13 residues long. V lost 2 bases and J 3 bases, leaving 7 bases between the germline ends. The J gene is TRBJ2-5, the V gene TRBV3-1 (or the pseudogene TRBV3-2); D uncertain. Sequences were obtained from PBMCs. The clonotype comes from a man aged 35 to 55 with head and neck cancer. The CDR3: CASSQMLEETQYF. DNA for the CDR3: TGTGCCAGCAGCCAAATGCTGGAAGAGACCCAGTACTTC.